This record concerns one T cell receptor (beta chain) sequence. Antigen specificity is unknown. These data belong to a study of cytomegalovirus exposure and HLA in healthy donors. Study-wide context: Falling in the Caucasian-associated ancestry cluster were about four fifths of under 450 genotyped donors. Study results and caveats: Rarity held for most TCR sequences, but there were some public TCRs that occurred in many donors.

Per germline, CDR1 MNHNS and CDR2 SASEGT. V shed 6 bases, J shed 6 bases, and the junction held 5 bases outside the gene matches. The CDR3 has 13 residues. The PCR contained 60 Vbeta and 13 Jbeta primers. Sequenced by immunoSEQ multiplex PCR; TCRdb stores in-frame clones only, minus some. The sample shows some 160,000 clones, about 80% of them seen only once. V usage is TRBV6-1 and J usage is TRBJ1-3; TRBD1 matches at 7 bases. The sample was PBMCs. This sequence was found in a man in his fifties in good health and CMV-seropositive. CDR3 region: CASSRGEVNTIYF. The CDR3, as DNA: TGTGCCAGCAGCAGGGGGGAGGTAAACACCATATATTTT.